This T cell receptor beta chain stems from a study of beta chain features in type 1 diabetes. Every isolated RNA sample was fully reverse transcribed, so sequencing captured expressed TCRB transcripts. Profiled with immunoSEQ multiplex PCR; TCRdb holds only in-frame clones, not every one. The sample contains about 110,000 clones, approximately 39% of which appear only once. V trimming: 6 bases; J trimming: 6 bases; junction bases outside the gene matches: 9. This CDR3 contains 16 residues. The germline CDR1 and CDR2 sequences are MDHEN and SYDVKM. The sample taken for sequencing was stem cell memory CD4+ T cells from blood. The TCR was taken from a woman under 30 in good health. The genes are TRBV28 and TRBJ1-5; TRBD1 agrees at 12 bases. CDR3 sequence (DNA): TGTGCCAGCAGCGTGGCGGGACAGGGGGCCGCTCAGCCCCAGCATTTT. This translates into CASSVAGQGAAQPQHF. Full variable domain (outside the CDR3, taken from reference TRBV28 and TRBJ1-5): DVKVTQSSRYLVKRTGEKVFLECVQDMDHENMFWYRQDPGLGLRLIYFSYDVKMKEKGDIPEGYSVSREKKERFSLILESASTNQTSMYLCASSVAGQGAAQPQHFGDGTRLSIL.